These 15 T cell receptor beta chains came from one sample sequenced in a study of T cells in Graves' hyperthyroidism and ophthalmopathy. The source material, RNA transcripts, was used to amplify TCR beta CDR3 regions. HTBI primers were used for first-round RT-PCR of the TCR CDR3. One entry per CDR3 protein, called by TCRdb with MiXCR from the multiplex PCR reads. The sample contains 700,000 or so distinct CDR3 sequences, about 14% of which appear only once. Sequenced: blood. These receptors came from a woman in her fifties or sixties with Graves' ophthalmopathy.

This clonotype has a count of ten or more. The V call is TRBV24-1, the J call TRBJ2-1, with 8 positions matching TRBD2. Trimming took 5 bases from V and 4 from J; bases not matched to a gene: 9. The CDR3 has 16 residues. Germline V lookup: CDR1 KGHDR, CDR2 SFDVKD. The CDR3 protein is CATSARTSRLYNEQFF. CDR3 coding DNA: TGTGCCACCAGTGCGAGGACTAGCAGATTATACAATGAGCAGTTCTTC.

V usage is TRBV29-1 and J usage is TRBJ2-1; a possible D gene is TRBD2 (6 bases). Germline assignment: CDR1 SQVTM and CDR2 ANQGSEA. CDR3 length: 11 residues. With 7 bases removed from V and 7 bases from J, the gap between germline ends came to 11 bases. The CDR3 sequence: CSGEVGNEQFF. CDR3 sequence (DNA): TGCAGCGGGGAGGTTGGGAATGAGCAGTTCTTC.

At least ten counts were recorded for this clonotype. The gene calls are TRBV12-3 or TRBV12-4 and TRBJ2-1, with TRBD2 identical over 11 bases. This CDR3 has 16 residues. With 5 bases clipped from V and 9 bases from J, the junction kept 12 bases outside the gene matches. The CDR3 sequence is CASSPGLAGGLSEQFF. CDR3 nucleotides: TGTGCCAGCAGTCCAGGGCTAGCGGGAGGTCTCAGTGAGCAGTTCTTC.

Ten or more counts support this clonotype. This chain links TRBV29-1 with TRBJ1-2; 9 positions match TRBD1. V shed 0 bases, J shed 4 bases, and the junction held 6 bases outside the gene matches. This CDR3 is built from 15 residues. Germline CDR1 is SQVTM and CDR2 is ANQGSEA. The DNA of the CDR3 is TGCAGCGTTGAAGATCTTACAGGGGGCCTCTATGGCTACACCTTC. Translating gives CSVEDLTGGLYGYTF. Combining the CDR3 with reference TRBV29-1 and TRBJ1-2 gives the whole variable domain SAVISQKPSRDICQRGTSLTIQCQVDSQVTMMFWYRQQPGQSLTLIATANQGSEATYESGFVIDKFPISRPNLTFSTLTVSNMSPEDSSIYLCSVEDLTGGLYGYTFGSGTRLTVV.

Many counts were recorded for this clonotype. The chain carries TRBV6-6 and TRBJ1-3; D gene ambiguous. The CDR3 sequence is 15 residues long. Germline assignment: CDR1 MNHNY and CDR2 SVGAGI (reference sequence). Trimming took off 2 bases at V and 3 bases at J, with 11 bases between the two ends. The CDR3 nucleotides are TGTGCCAGCAGTTACGGGGATCCGGGTGGAAACACCATATATTTT. Amino acids: CASSYGDPGGNTIYF.

This clonotype was counted only a few times. The gene calls are TRBV14 and TRBJ1-1; TRBD1 aligns across 8 bases. The V gene end was trimmed by 5 bases and the J gene end by 0 bases; junction bases not matched to a gene: 5. The CDR3 length is 15 residues. Germline V gene lookup returns CDR1 SGHDN and CDR2 FVKESK. CDR3 loop: CASSAGQGLNTEAFF. The CDR3 bases are TGTGCCAGCAGCGCCGGACAGGGCCTGAACACTGAAGCTTTCTTT.

The chain uses TRBV5-1 and TRBJ1-2, with D perhaps matching TRBD1 (5 bases). Germline CDR1 is SGHRS and CDR2 is YFSETQ. V was pared by 3 bases and J by 2 bases, with 14 bases between. The length of the CDR3 is 15 residues. The DNA of the CDR3 is TGCGCCAGCAGCTCAATGCCGGGACTCAACTATGGCTACACCTTC. This translates into CASSSMPGLNYGYTF.

This clonotype was detected many times. The CDR3 protein is CASSQVESQETQYF. The CDR3 coding sequence is TGTGCCAGCAGCCAAGTAGAAAGTCAAGAGACCCAGTACTTC. The chain links TRBV3-2 to TRBJ2-5. TRBV3-2 corresponds to a pseudogene. The CDR3 loop spans 14 amino acids.

This clonotype was counted at least ten times. The V gene is TRBV29-1, the J gene TRBJ2-3, with unresolved D. The germline V and J ends were trimmed by 5 bases and 6 bases, with 12 bases remaining between them. Germline CDR1 SQVTM, CDR2 ANQGSEA. The CDR3 totals 12 residues. CDR3 nucleotides: TGCAGCGTTAGCACTCCGGCTGATACGCAGTATTTT. Protein: CSVSTPADTQYF.

This clonotype has ten or more counts. V gene TRBV28 combines with J gene TRBJ1-3; the D gene is possibly TRBD1 (6 bases). This CDR3 has 18 residues. V lost 5 bases and J 0 bases, leaving 20 bases between the germline ends. Germline V lookup: CDR1 MDHEN, CDR2 SYDVKM. The CDR3: CASSPTGTPKSSGNTIYF. The CDR3 DNA reads TGTGCCAGCAGTCCGACCGGGACACCAAAGAGCTCTGGAAACACCATATATTTT. Drawing the rest from reference TRBV28 and TRBJ1-3, the complete variable domain is DVKVTQSSRYLVKRTGEKVFLECVQDMDHENMFWYRQDPGLGLRLIYFSYDVKMKEKGDIPEGYSVSREKKERFSLILESASTNQTSMYLCASSPTGTPKSSGNTIYFGEGSWLTVV.

The chain couples TRBV4-3 to TRBJ2-2; no definite D call. CDR3 length equals 15 residues. CDR1 is LGHNA and CDR2 is YSLEER in the germline V gene. Trimming removed 5 bases from V and 3 bases from J, with 13 bases in between. DNA for the CDR3: TGCGCCAGCAGCGACTCCCTAGTGGACACCGGGGAGCTGTTTTTT. It yields the protein CASSDSLVDTGELFF.

There are many counts of this clonotype. V and J are TRBV5-1 and TRBJ2-7; D gene uncertain. Per germline, CDR1 SGHRS and CDR2 YFSETQ. The V end lost 0 bases, the J end lost 2 bases, and 9 bases lay between the germline ends. This CDR3 region has 14 residues. The CDR3 loop is CASSLGPPPYEQYF. As DNA, the CDR3 is TGCGCCAGCAGCTTGGGCCCCCCCCCCTACGAGCAGTACTTC. The full variable domain, rest sourced from reference TRBV5-1 and TRBJ2-7, is KAGVTQTPRYLIKTRGQQVTLSCSPISGHRSVSWYQQTPGQGLQFLFEYFSETQRNKGNFPGRFSGRQFSNSRSEMNVSTLELGDSALYLCASSLGPPPYEQYFGPGTRLTVT.

This clonotype was counted only a few times. The V and J genes are TRBV19 and TRBJ1-1; tentative D call: TRBD1 (5 bases). Germline loops: CDR1 LNHDA, CDR2 SQIVND (reference sequence). CDR3 length equals 21 residues. Trimming cost V 8 bases and J 4 bases, with 38 bases left between them. This CDR3 reads CASLAHYSIGRTGTGPTEAFF. The CDR3 DNA is TGTGCCAGTTTGGCGCATTATAGCATTGGAAGAACCGGGACCGGCCCCACTGAAGCTTTCTTT.

This clonotype occurred many times. The chain combines TRBV11-2 with TRBJ1-1; D is unresolved. The length of the CDR3 is 13 residues. V lost 5 bases and J lost 4, with 11 bases in between. CDR1 is SGHAT and CDR2 is FQNNGV in the germline V gene. CDR3 in amino acids: CASSPLASTEAFF. The CDR3 bases are TGTGCCAGCAGCCCCCTTGCGAGCACTGAAGCTTTCTTT.

As to this clonotype: This sequence may be a read error, since a much larger clone differs from it by one base. Because it lacks the conserved phenylalanine or tryptophan at the end, this CDR3 is likely a read error. V gene TRBV20-1 combines with J gene TRBJ2-1, with TRBD2 matching over 7 bases. Germline lookup yields CDR1 DFQATT and CDR2 SNEGSKA (reference sequence). This CDR3 has 14 amino acids. The CDR3 reads CSWTRGSSYNEQFS. The DNA of the CDR3 is TGCAGCTGGACCCGCGGGAGCTCCTACAATGAGCAGTTCTCC.